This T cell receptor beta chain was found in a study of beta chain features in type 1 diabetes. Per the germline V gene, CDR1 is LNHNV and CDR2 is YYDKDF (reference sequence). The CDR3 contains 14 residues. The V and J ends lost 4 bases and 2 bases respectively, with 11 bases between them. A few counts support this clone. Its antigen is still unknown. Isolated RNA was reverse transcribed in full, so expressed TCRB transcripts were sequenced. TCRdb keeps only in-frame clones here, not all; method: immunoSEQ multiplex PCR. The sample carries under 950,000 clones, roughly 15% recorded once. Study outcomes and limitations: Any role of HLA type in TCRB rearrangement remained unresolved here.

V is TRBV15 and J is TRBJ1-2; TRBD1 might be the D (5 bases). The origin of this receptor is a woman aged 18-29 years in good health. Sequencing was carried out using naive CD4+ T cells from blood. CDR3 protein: CATSTLGGNYGYTF. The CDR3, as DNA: TGTGCCACCAGCACGCTCGGGGGGAACTATGGCTACACCTTC.